This T cell receptor (beta chain) was found in a study of identical twins' blood T cells. The overall study: About six alpha and about 6 beta libraries together yielded 45 million or so reads.

This clonotype was detected a few times. The antigen remains undetermined. Trimming took 3 bases from V and 3 from J; bases not matched to a gene: 5. The CDR3 loop spans 15 amino acids. Germline-derived CDR1 and CDR2 are SEHNR and FQNEAQ (reference sequence). Study findings and constraints: Shared environment remains a possible cause of twin similarity. V gene usage reportedly matched far better within twin pairs than unrelated donors.

Original handling: Clonotypes per individual ranged from about 85,000 to nearly 500,000. One entry per CDR3 protein, called by TCRdb with MiXCR from the 5' RACE reads. The authors' filters were not applied to this entry. The table records hundreds of thousands of distinct CDR3 sequences, 28% of them present only once. This sequence originates from a woman aged 18 to 49 in good health. The chain carries TRBV7-9 and TRBJ1-5, with 7 bases that match TRBD1. Sequenced input: PBMCs. CDR3 sequence (DNA): TGTGCCAGCAGCTTTGACAGGGAGGCCAATCAGCCCCAGCATTTT. Protein: CASSFDREANQPQHF.